These T cell receptor beta chains were read from a single sample in a study of STAT3 mutations in large granular lymphocyte leukemia. Only in-frame clones appear in the TCRdb table, and some are missing; sequencing was by immunoSEQ multiplex PCR. The sample has about 8,700 clones; roughly 90% are singletons. Input material: peripheral blood mononuclear cells. These receptors came from an elderly man with T-cell large granular lymphocyte leukemia. Some clones in this sample may be carry-over from other donors' samples. Both conserved end residues are part of each CDR3. D genes are given only for firm matches. Size tells how often a clone was seen (once, few, many) or the class of an expanded clone, and some rows leave it out.

j_call v_call d_call clone_size cdr3_aa cdr3_nt
TRBJ2-7 TRBV11-1 TRBD2 NA CASSRAGTSGSLEQYF TGTGCCAGCAGCCGCGCCGGGACTAGCGGGTCCTTGGAGCAGTACTTC
TRBJ1-2 TRBV29-1 TRBD1 NA CSVERGTGSYGYTF TGCAGCGTTGAACGGGGGACAGGGAGCTATGGCTACACCTTC
TRBJ2-2 TRBV30 NA NA CAWMQGRGGTGELFF TGTGCCTGGATGCAGGGCCGTGGAGGCACCGGGGAGCTGTTTTTT
TRBJ1-2 TRBV7-9 NA medium-sized CASSSPGGAYGYTF TGTGCCAGCAGCTCCCCCGGGGGAGCATATGGCTACACCTTC
TRBJ2-7 TRBV2 TRBD2 NA CASSSGGYYEQYF TGTGCCAGCAGCTCGGGGGGGTACTACGAGCAGTACTTC
TRBJ1-3 TRBV6-6 NA NA CASSTFVAGNTIYF TGTGCCAGCAGCACCTTTGTAGCTGGAAACACCATATATTTT
TRBJ1-2 TRBV13 NA once CASGRVFRAGGYTF TGTGCCAGTGGGAGGGTTTTCAGAGCTGGTGGCTACACCTTC
TRBJ1-2 TRBV6-5 NA NA CASSYQGGGHGYTF TGTGCCAGCAGTTACCAGGGAGGGGGGCATGGCTACACCTTC
TRBJ2-7 TRBV7-2 NA NA CASSPSRPYEQYF TGTGCCAGCAGCCCCTCCCGCCCCTACGAGCAGTACTTC
TRBJ2-7 TRBV11-3 NA once CASSFSPLGEQYF TGTGCCAGCAGCTTTAGTCCCCTGGGGGAGCAGTACTTC
TRBJ2-7 TRBV29-1 NA NA CSVKPQGSSYEQYF TGCAGCGTTAAGCCCCAGGGGAGCTCCTACGAGCAGTACTTC
TRBJ1-2 TRBV18 NA NA CASSPPSGAGDYTF TGTGCCAGCTCACCACCGTCGGGGGCTGGCGACTACACCTTC
TRBJ2-3 TRBV18 NA once CASTGSLGSTDTQYF TGTGCCAGCACAGGTTCGCTCGGAAGCACAGATACGCAGTATTTT
TRBJ2-3 TRBV11-1 TRBD2 NA CASSRLAGGPTDTQYF TGTGCCAGCAGCCGACTAGCGGGGGGGCCAACAGATACGCAGTATTTT
TRBJ2-1 TRBV5-1 NA NA CASSFSVTSYNEQFF TGCGCCAGCAGCTTCTCCGTAACCTCCTACAATGAGCAGTTCTTC
TRBJ2-7 TRBV18 TRBD1 NA CASSRGLGEQYF TGTGCCAGCTCGAGGGGGCTGGGGGAGCAGTACTTC
TRBJ1-4 TRBV6-5 NA NA CASSSRQVNEKLFF TGTGCCAGCAGTTCCAGACAAGTTAATGAAAAACTGTTTTTT
TRBJ2-7 TRBV5-1 NA NA CASSTGQPLHEQYF TGCGCCAGCAGCACCGGACAGCCTCTCCACGAGCAGTACTTC
TRBJ2-3 TRBV18 TRBD1 NA CASSPPGQGRTDTQYF TGTGCCAGCTCACCACCGGGACAGGGGAGAACAGATACGCAGTATTTT
TRBJ1-2 TRBV5-4 NA NA CASSLLADNYGYTF TGTGCCAGCAGCTTGCTTGCAGATAACTATGGCTACACCTTC